Below are 25 T cell receptor beta chains sequenced from a single sample in a study of blood T cell repertoires in COVID-19. TCRdb's copy holds only in-frame clones and misses some; the assay was immunoSEQ multiplex PCR. The top ten hold approximately 7.3% of the sample, which has hundreds of thousands of clones, around 83% seen once. Sequencing was done on a sample of PBMCs or T cells enriched from blood (not recorded which). The receptors derive from a woman in her forties who had recovered from COVID-19.

The CDR3 loop reads CAWMVISGSFHEQYV. In DNA form, the CDR3 reads TGTGCCTGGATGGTCATAAGCGGGAGCTTCCACGAGCAGTACGTC. The chain has TRBV30 and TRBJ2-7, with 8 nucleotides matching TRBD2. The J segment lost 5 bases and the V segment lost 4 bases, leaving 13 bases of the junction unmatched. CDR3 length equals 15 residues. Per the germline V gene, CDR1 is GTSNPN and CDR2 is SVGIG (reference sequence).

The V gene is TRBV7-9, the J gene TRBJ2-1; TRBD2 matches 7 bases. Germline assignment: CDR1 SEHNR and CDR2 FQNEAQ (reference sequence). V shed 3 bases and J 5 bases; nucleotides not matched to a gene: 7. The CDR3 runs to 15 residues. The DNA of the CDR3 is TGTGCCAGCAGCTTCCAACTAGCGAAAGACAATGAGCAGTTCTTC. This translates into CASSFQLAKDNEQFF. The full variable domain, completed using reference TRBV7-9 and TRBJ2-1, is DTGVSQNPRHKITKRGQNVTFRCDPISEHNRLYWYRQTLGQGPEFLTYFQNEAQLEKSRLLSDRFSAERPKGSFSTLEIQRTEQGDSAMYLCASSFQLAKDNEQFFGPGTRLTVL.

This chain links TRBV14 with TRBJ1-2; no definite D call. The V end was cut by 1 base, the J end by 5 bases, with 8 bases between. The CDR3 extends over 13 amino acids. Germline values: CDR1 SGHDN, CDR2 FVKESK. CDR3 protein: CASSQGRQYGYTF. As DNA, the CDR3 is TGTGCCAGCAGCCAAGGGAGGCAATATGGCTACACCTTC.

The chain links TRBV27 to TRBJ1-5; 7 bases match TRBD1. The ends lost 4 bases at V and 6 bases at J; junction bases unmatched: 12. CDR3 length equals 16 residues. The germline V gene has CDR1 MNHEY and CDR2 SMNVEV (reference sequence). In DNA, the CDR3 is TGTGCCAGCAGTTCGACCACGACAGGGCGGGTTCAGCCCCAGCATTTT. The encoded protein is CASSSTTTGRVQPQHF.

The chain is built from TRBV7-2 and TRBJ1-2; D is possibly TRBD1 (6 bases). The CDR3 covers 13 residues. The germline gives CDR1 SGHTA, CDR2 FQGNSA. The V end was cut by 5 bases, the J end by 4 bases, with 11 bases between. CDR3 loop: CASSPGQLYGYTF. CDR3 bases: TGTGCCAGCAGCCCTGGACAGCTCTATGGCTACACCTTC.

The chain recombines TRBV7-6 with TRBJ2-3, with 13 bases aligning to TRBD2. The CDR3 length is 16 residues. Germline loops: CDR1 SGHVS, CDR2 FNYEAQ. V lost 8 bases and J lost 4; bases outside the gene matches: 9. CDR3 DNA sequence: TGTGCCAGCGAAGGGGGACTAGCGGGGAGGGCAGATACGCAGTATTTT. Translated: CASEGGLAGRADTQYF.

The rearrangement links TRBV27 to TRBJ2-7; weak D call: TRBD2 (6 bases). The CDR3 runs to 13 residues. Germline V CDR1 and CDR2: MNHEY, SMNVEV (reference sequence). Trimming pared 7 bases from V and 6 bases from J, leaving 16 bases between. The CDR3 here is CASTLRPGVEQYF. The CDR3 bases are TGTGCCAGCACCTTGAGGCCGGGGGTCGAGCAGTACTTC.

The gene calls are TRBV19 and TRBJ2-5, with 12 bases identical to TRBD2. The trim removed 7 bases at V and 0 bases at J, leaving 6 bases unmatched. The CDR3 totals 16 residues. CDR1 is LNHDA and CDR2 is SQIVND in the germline V gene (reference sequence). CDR3 DNA sequence: TGTGCCAGTATGGGGACTAGCGGGCCCTACCAAGAGACCCAGTACTTC. Its translation is CASMGTSGPYQETQYF.

The V and J genes are TRBV30 and TRBJ2-2; 9 bases agree with TRBD2. After removal of 3 bases from V and 4 bases from J, the junction contained 6 bases not matched to a gene. Germline loops: CDR1 GTSNPN, CDR2 SVGIG (reference sequence). CDR3 length equals 15 residues. CDR3 loop: CAWRSGGRATGELFF. CDR3 sequence (DNA): TGTGCCTGGAGATCTGGCGGGAGGGCCACCGGGGAGCTGTTTTTT.

CDR3: CASSEVGEPYGYTF. CDR3 sequence (DNA): TGTGCCAGCAGTGAAGTCGGGGAACCCTATGGCTACACCTTC. V usage is TRBV6-1 and J usage is TRBJ1-2; no firm D call. V lost 1 base, J lost 4 bases, and 10 bases lay in between. The CDR3 length is 14 residues. Germline V gene sequence: CDR1 MNHNS, CDR2 SASEGT.

The chain is built from TRBV7-9 and TRBJ2-7; maybe TRBD1 (6 bases). Deletions cut 1 base from V and 0 bases from J, with 10 bases between. Germline V gene sequence: CDR1 SEHNR, CDR2 FQNEAQ (reference sequence). The CDR3 spans 15 residues. DNA for the CDR3: TGTGCCAGCAGCTTAGGGGACACCTTCTCCTACGAGCAGTACTTC. Its protein product is CASSLGDTFSYEQYF.

The gene calls are TRBV11-2 and TRBJ2-7; 7 bases are a match to TRBD1. CDR1 and CDR2 (germline): SGHAT, FQNNGV. The CDR3 has 14 amino acids. Trimming at V came to 3 bases and at J to 7 bases, leaving 9 bases not matched to a gene. CDR3 in amino acids: CASSFGGSRGEQYV. The CDR3 DNA sequence: TGTGCCAGCAGCTTTGGGGGCTCCAGGGGGGAGCAGTACGTC.

Only a few counts were recorded for this clone. The chain has TRBV7-9 and TRBJ2-5; D might be TRBD1 (6 bases). Germline V lookup: CDR1 SEHNR, CDR2 FQNEAQ (reference sequence). The CDR3 spans 14 residues. Trimming removed 5 bases at V and 2 bases at J, with 12 bases between. The DNA for the CDR3 is TGTGCCAGCAGCCGACGACAGGTTCAAGAGACCCAGTACTTC. It encodes CASSRRQVQETQYF.

As DNA, the CDR3 is TGTGCCAGTACCCGGGGGACGGGACAGTCCTACAATGAGCAGTTCTTC. As protein: CASTRGTGQSYNEQFF. This rearrangement joins TRBV19 to TRBJ2-1; weak D call: TRBD1 (7 bases). The CDR3 spans 16 residues. Germline loops: CDR1 LNHDA, CDR2 SQIVND (reference sequence). Trimming removed 7 bases from V and 1 base from J, with 17 bases in between. Complete variable domain (other parts from reference TRBV19 and TRBJ2-1): DGGITQSPKYLFRKEGQNVTLSCEQNLNHDAMYWYRQDPGQGLRLIYYSQIVNDFQKGDIAEGYSVSREKKESFPLTVTSAQKNPTAFYLCASTRGTGQSYNEQFFGPGTRLTVL.

The chain uses TRBV21-1 and TRBJ2-5; TRBD2 is the table's D call, not checked against the DNA. TRBV21-1 counts as a pseudogene. This CDR3 spans 18 amino acids. CDR3 residues: CASSEKATSGRAVETQYF. CDR3 bases: TGTGCCAGCAGCGAAAAGGCTACTAGCGGGAGGGCCGTGGAGACCCAGTACTTC.

The rearrangement links TRBV7-2 to TRBJ2-1; TRBD2 might be the D (5 bases). This CDR3 is 13 amino acids long. Trimming cost V 1 base and J 15 bases, with 16 bases left between them. Germline CDR1 SGHTA, CDR2 FQGNSA. As DNA, the CDR3 is TGTGCCAGCAGCTTAGATGCAGAGATGGAGGTGTTCTTC. It translates to CASSLDAEMEVFF.

This rearrangement joins TRBV7-8 to TRBJ2-3; 7 positions agree with TRBD1. The trim removed 5 bases at V and 5 bases at J, leaving 4 bases unmatched. This CDR3 has 13 amino acids. Per the germline V gene, CDR1 is SGHVS and CDR2 is FQNEAQ. The CDR3 protein is CASSARQGDTQYF. DNA for the CDR3: TGTGCCAGCAGCGCCCGACAGGGAGATACGCAGTATTTT.

The chain carries TRBV5-1 and TRBJ1-1; D gene uncertain. Germline lookup yields CDR1 SGHRS and CDR2 YFSETQ. V was trimmed by 2 bases and J by 1 base, leaving 6 bases between them. The CDR3 is 13 residues long. CDR3 amino acids: CASSFAENTEAFF. For the CDR3, the DNA is TGCGCCAGCAGCTTCGCGGAGAACACTGAAGCTTTCTTT.

A few counts support this clone. The chain recombines TRBV7-2 with TRBJ1-2; weak D call: TRBD1 (5 bases). V gave up 2 bases and J gave up 1 base, with 14 bases separating them. Looked up from germline, CDR1 is SGHTA and CDR2 is FQGNSA. This CDR3 contains 16 residues. In nucleotides, the CDR3 is TGTGCCAGCAGCTTACTTTCGACAGCCGGTAACTATGGCTACACCTTC. As protein: CASSLLSTAGNYGYTF.

The chain couples TRBV2 to TRBJ1-3; D is uncertain. Germline CDR1 and CDR2: SNHLY and FYNNEI. Trimming shortened V by 6 bases and J by 5 bases, and 17 bases separated the two germline ends. The CDR3 contains 15 residues. This chain's CDR3 is CASSATTQRRNTIYF. The CDR3 DNA reads TGTGCCAGCAGCGCGACTACGCAGCGCCGAAACACCATATATTTT.

V gene TRBV27 combines with J gene TRBJ2-5; 9 bases are shared with TRBD1. Germline V lookup: CDR1 MNHEY, CDR2 SMNVEV (reference sequence). This CDR3 region has 16 residues. The V and J ends lost 7 bases and 5 bases, in that order; junction bases with no gene match: 14. CDR3 region: CASKPPLGTGRETQYF. The CDR3 region has the DNA TGTGCCAGCAAACCCCCTCTCGGGACAGGGCGGGAGACCCAGTACTTC.

This clone was detected only once. The chain has TRBV30 and TRBJ2-5; TRBD1 matches at 7 bases. After removal of 3 bases from V and 8 bases from J, the junction contained 3 bases not matched to a gene. The CDR3 extends over 11 amino acids. CDR1 and CDR2 (germline): GTSNPN, SVGIG (reference sequence). CDR3 sequence (DNA): TGTGCCTGGAGCAGACAGGGAACCCAGTACTTC. Amino acid sequence: CAWSRQGTQYF.

The chain employs TRBV27 and TRBJ2-1, with 13 bases lining up with TRBD2. The length of the CDR3 is 15 residues. From germline, CDR1 is MNHEY and CDR2 SMNVEV (reference sequence). V lost 4 bases, J lost 7 bases, and 4 bases stayed unmatched. In DNA, the CDR3 is TGTGCCAGCAGTTCCTCGACTAGCGGGAGGAATGAGCAGTTCTTC. Encoded protein: CASSSSTSGRNEQFF.

The chain recombines TRBV19 with TRBJ2-1, with TRBD2 as a possible D gene (6 bases). Germline V gives CDR1 LNHDA, CDR2 SQIVND (reference sequence). CDR3 length equals 17 residues. V lost 6 bases and J lost 4, with 22 bases in between. The CDR3 DNA reads TGTGCCAGTAGACCGGGACTCGGGGCTTTTAGTTACAATGAGCAGTTCTTC. Amino acid sequence: CASRPGLGAFSYNEQFF.

This clone appeared a few times. The chain couples TRBV10-3 to TRBJ2-1; perhaps TRBD2 as D (5 bases). This CDR3 comprises 15 residues. V was clipped by 3 bases and J by 4 bases, with 13 bases between them. Per the germline V gene, CDR1 is ENHRY and CDR2 is SYGVKD. The CDR3 DNA reads as TGTGCCATCAGTGACCCGGGGAGAAGATACAATGAGCAGTTCTTC. Translation: CAISDPGRRYNEQFF.